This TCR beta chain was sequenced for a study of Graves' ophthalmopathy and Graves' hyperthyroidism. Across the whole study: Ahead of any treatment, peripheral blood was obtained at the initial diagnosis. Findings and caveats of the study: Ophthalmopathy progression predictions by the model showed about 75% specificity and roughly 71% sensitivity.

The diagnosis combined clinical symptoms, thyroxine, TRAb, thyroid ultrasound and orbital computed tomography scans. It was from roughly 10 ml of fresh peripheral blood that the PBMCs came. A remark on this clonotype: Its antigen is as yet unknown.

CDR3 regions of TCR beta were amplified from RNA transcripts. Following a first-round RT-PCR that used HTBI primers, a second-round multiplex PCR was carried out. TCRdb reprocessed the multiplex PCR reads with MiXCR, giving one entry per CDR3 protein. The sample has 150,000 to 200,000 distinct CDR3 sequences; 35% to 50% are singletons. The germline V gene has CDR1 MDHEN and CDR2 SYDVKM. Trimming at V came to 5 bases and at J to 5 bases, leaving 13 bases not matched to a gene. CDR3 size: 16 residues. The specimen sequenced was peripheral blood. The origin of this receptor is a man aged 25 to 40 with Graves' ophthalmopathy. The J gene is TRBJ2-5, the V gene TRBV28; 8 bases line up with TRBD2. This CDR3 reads CASSLSGAARRETQYF. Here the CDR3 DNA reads TGTGCCAGCAGTCTTAGCGGGGCCGCGAGGAGGGAGACCCAGTACTTC.